Below are 8 T cell receptor beta chains sequenced from a single sample in a study of T cell repertoires in cytomegalovirus infection. One entry per CDR3 protein results from TCRdb running MiXCR on the reads. The sample comprises about 60,000 distinct CDR3 sequences, around 20% of which are singletons, and 64% rests with the top ten. Their antigen targets remain unknown. Source: CD8+ T cells from cultured PBMCs, taken from culture after CMV antigen stimulation. These receptors were obtained from a human donor in good health (CMV status not recorded). Some clones in this sample may be carry-over from other donors' samples.

V gene TRBV12-3 or TRBV12-4 combines with J gene TRBJ2-3, with unresolved D. V was trimmed by 8 bases and J by 2 bases, leaving 17 bases between them. The length of the CDR3 is 15 residues. CDR3 sequence (DNA): TGTGCCAGCTCCCCAAGGCCTTCTTACACAGATACGCAGTATTTT. Its translation: CASSPRPSYTDTQYF.

The gene calls are TRBV2 and TRBJ1-2, with no clear D. Germline V lookup: CDR1 SNHLY, CDR2 FYNNEI. This CDR3 is 15 amino acids long. V lost 2 bases and J lost 7, with 17 bases in between. The DNA for the CDR3 is TGTGCCAGCAGTGAATCAACGGTCGGTGAGATTGGCTACACCTTC. This sequence encodes CASSESTVGEIGYTF.

DNA of the CDR3: TGTGCCAGCAGCCAGAGGGACCGACTAAGCGGGGGGACCCAAGAGACCCAGTACTTC. It translates to CASSQRDRLSGGTQETQYF. The chain has TRBV12-3 or TRBV12-4 and TRBJ2-5; 9 nucleotides line up with TRBD2. This CDR3 is 19 amino acids long. V gave up 6 bases and J gave up 1 base; unmatched junction bases: 18.

The chain carries TRBV7-6 and TRBJ1-1; no definite D call. Germline-derived CDR1 and CDR2 are SGHVS and FNYEAQ. V was shortened by 6 bases and J by 1 base, with 12 bases between the two germline ends. The CDR3 has 14 residues. The CDR3 here is CASRKGWRNTEAFF. The CDR3 region has the DNA TGTGCCAGCAGAAAGGGATGGAGGAACACTGAAGCTTTCTTT.

This clonotype was detected a few times. V usage is TRBV4-1 and J usage is TRBJ2-2, with 13 bases that match TRBD2. V shed 6 bases, J shed 8 bases, and the junction held 6 bases outside the gene matches. Germline-derived CDR1 and CDR2 are MGHRA and YSYEKL. The CDR3 contains 15 residues. The chain's CDR3 is CASSTSGGARGELFF. Written as DNA, the CDR3 is TGCGCCAGCAGTACTAGCGGGGGGGCTCGAGGGGAGCTGTTTTTT.

The chain links TRBV11-2 to TRBJ1-2; D perhaps matches TRBD1 (5 bases). Deletions cut 1 base from V and 6 bases from J, with 12 bases between. This CDR3 is built from 14 residues. Per the germline V gene, CDR1 is SGHAT and CDR2 is FQNNGV. DNA of the CDR3: TGTGCCAGCAGCTTAGGGACAACGGTTAATGGCTACACCTTC. Translating gives CASSLGTTVNGYTF.

This clonotype was detected once. The rearrangement links TRBV28 to TRBJ1-4; D not resolved. V gave up 5 bases and J gave up 5 bases, with 12 bases separating them. This CDR3 spans 14 amino acids. Germline loops: CDR1 MDHEN, CDR2 SYDVKM. CDR3 protein: CASSHRTRNEKLFF. CDR3 DNA: TGTGCCAGCAGTCACCGGACCCGGAATGAAAAACTGTTTTTT.

The chain employs TRBV15 and TRBJ1-2; 8 bases map to TRBD1. The CDR3 is made up of 16 amino acids. With V trimmed by 0 bases and J by 5 bases, 8 bases remained unmatched. CDR1 and CDR2 from the germline V gene are LNHNV and YYDKDF (reference sequence). The CDR3 is CATSRERGQEQYGYTF. The DNA of the CDR3 is TGTGCCACCAGCAGAGAGAGGGGACAGGAGCAATATGGCTACACCTTC.